This TCR beta chain comes out of a study of CD4+ T cells in melanoma. With 3 bases removed from V and 9 bases from J, the gap between germline ends came to 12 bases. This CDR3 is 14 amino acids long. CDR1 is MNHEY, CDR2 SMNVEV, per germline (reference sequence). The assay was immunoSEQ multiplex PCR, and TCRdb's table has in-frame clones only and misses some. This sample has 90,000 to 130,000 clones, with 92% found just once. Findings and caveats of the study: A reported correlation linked neoantigen-specific CD4+ T cells to CD8+, macrophage and B cell function.

Regarding this clone: The antigen remains undetermined.

The clonotype was recovered from a human donor with melanoma. The chain couples TRBV27 to TRBJ1-6; tentative D call: TRBD1 (5 bases). The sample was peripheral blood. The CDR3 region has the DNA TGTGCCAGCAGTTTGGAGGGGCGTAGTTCACCCCTCCACTTT. As protein: CASSLEGRSSPLHF.